Presented here are 5 T cell receptor beta chains from one specimen sequenced in a study of shared clonotypes between healthy human individuals. Profiling relied on immunoSEQ multiplex PCR, and the TCRdb table lists in-frame clones only, not all of them. This sample has roughly 2.5 million clones; approximately 90% occur once, and the top ten carry roughly 0.15%. Sequenced input: naive CD4+ T cells sorted from blood. Specified subset: CD45RA+ positively selected. The source is a man between 18 and 35 years old in good health.

CDR3 DNA sequence: TGTGCCAGCAGCGGACTAGCTGGAAGGACACCCCTCCACTTT. Amino acids: CASSGLAGRTPLHF. The chain links TRBV7-2 to TRBJ1-6; D call uncertain. The V end lost 5 bases, the J end lost 11 bases, and 16 bases lay between the germline ends. Germline-derived CDR1 and CDR2 are SGHTA and FQGNSA. This CDR3 region has 14 residues.

The V call is TRBV5-4, the J call TRBJ1-1; weak D call: TRBD1 (5 bases). This CDR3 spans 14 amino acids. V lost 4 bases to trimming and J lost 4 bases, with 14 bases between them. The V gene's germline CDR1 is SGHNT and CDR2 YYREEE (reference sequence). As DNA, the CDR3 is TGTGCCAGCAGCCGGATTGGGGCCGGCACTGAAGCTTTCTTT. Protein: CASSRIGAGTEAFF.

The J gene is TRBJ2-7, the V gene TRBV9; no clear D gene. Germline lookup yields CDR1 SGDLS and CDR2 YYNGEE. V was pared by 4 bases and J by 5 bases, with 7 bases between. CDR3 length equals 11 residues. The CDR3 DNA is TGTGCCAGCAGCCCTTCGGACGAGCAGTACTTC. This codes for CASSPSDEQYF.

The gene calls are TRBV7-2 and TRBJ2-2; TRBD1 matches at 7 bases. This CDR3 has 16 residues. Germline values: CDR1 SGHTA, CDR2 FQGNSA. V shed 4 bases and J 2 bases; nucleotides not matched to a gene: 7. This CDR3 is CASSSKGTVNTGELFF. The CDR3 DNA sequence: TGTGCCAGCAGCTCAAAAGGGACAGTTAACACCGGGGAGCTGTTTTTT.

V and J are TRBV2 and TRBJ1-4; possibly TRBD1 for D (5 bases). Germline V CDR1 and CDR2: SNHLY, FYNNEI. The CDR3 has 14 amino acids. V lost 2 bases and J lost 11, with 15 bases in between. The CDR3 coding sequence is TGTGCCAGCAGTGAAATGGGGCTGGGCGGGAAACTGTTTTTT. Residues: CASSEMGLGGKLFF.